This passage covers 7 T cell receptor beta chains from one sample sequenced in a study of response to subunit inactivated influenza vaccine. TCRdb called the RT-PCR reads again in MiXCR, with one record for every CDR3 protein. The table includes hundreds of thousands of distinct CDR3 sequences, around 8% detected once. Here the sequenced sample was PBMCs from blood, taken 23 months after vaccination. These receptor sequences come from a man aged 50 to 69 who received an inactivated influenza vaccine.

In its sample, this clonotype was seen many times. The V call is TRBV18, the J call TRBJ2-1; 7 positions match TRBD2. The germline V gene has CDR1 KGHSH and CDR2 LQKENI. There are 15 residues in the CDR3. V gave up 3 bases and J gave up 2 bases; unmatched junction bases: 4. This CDR3 is CASSPASGTYNEQFF. The CDR3 bases are TGTGCCAGCTCACCGGCTAGCGGTACCTACAATGAGCAGTTCTTC.

This clonotype was observed at least ten times. V usage is TRBV28 and J usage is TRBJ2-7, with a tentative D call TRBD2 (5 bases). This CDR3 has 15 residues. Trimming left V 7 bases short and J 3 bases short, with 19 bases between. Germline V gives CDR1 MDHEN, CDR2 SYDVKM. The CDR3 DNA is TGTGCCAGCATTCAGGACTTTGGATCCGGCTACGAGCAGTACTTC. Translation gives CASIQDFGSGYEQYF.

This clonotype was picked up many times. The V call is TRBV3-1, the J call TRBJ2-2; 8 bases match TRBD2. There are 16 residues in the CDR3. J gave up 0 bases and V 6 bases, and 6 bases lay outside the gene matches. Germline CDR1 LGHDT, CDR2 YNNKEL (reference sequence). The CDR3 sequence: CASRQWREANTGELFF. CDR3 DNA: TGTGCCAGCAGGCAGTGGCGGGAGGCGAACACCGGGGAGCTGTTTTTT.

Many counts were recorded for this clonotype. The chain employs TRBV3-1 and TRBJ2-1; D might be TRBD1 (5 bases). Trimming shortened V by 2 bases and J by 9 bases, and 11 bases separated the two germline ends. Germline CDR1 is LGHDT and CDR2 is YNNKEL (reference sequence). The CDR3 is made up of 13 amino acids. The CDR3 loop is CASSQYGRGEQFF. The CDR3 DNA sequence: TGTGCCAGCAGCCAATACGGTAGGGGTGAGCAGTTCTTC.

The V gene is TRBV4-1, the J gene TRBJ2-3; TRBD2 matches at 11 bases. V shed 1 base, J shed 0 bases, and the junction held 6 bases outside the gene matches. CDR3 length: 18 residues. Per germline, CDR1 MGHRA and CDR2 YSYEKL. DNA for the CDR3: TGCGCCAGCAGCCAAGGACTAGCGGGGCCCACTAGCACAGATACGCAGTATTTT. Translating it yields CASSQGLAGPTSTDTQYF.

The chain uses TRBV28 and TRBJ2-4; a weak D match, TRBD2 (5 bases). Germline V gene lookup returns CDR1 MDHEN and CDR2 SYDVKM. Between the trimmed V and J ends, which lost 5 bases and 1 base, there was a span of 9 bases. This CDR3 comprises 14 residues. The CDR3 loop reads CASSSGSAKNIQYF. The CDR3 nucleotides are TGTGCCAGCAGTAGCGGAAGTGCCAAAAACATTCAGTACTTC.

This clonotype was detected many times. CDR3 amino acids: CSVERAVGGLSPREQFF. For the CDR3, the DNA is TGCAGCGTTGAGCGTGCCGTTGGGGGACTATCCCCGAGGGAGCAGTTCTTC. The chain is built from TRBV29-1 and TRBJ2-1, with 7 bases lining up with TRBD2. From germline, CDR1 is SQVTM and CDR2 ANQGSEA. Trimming at V came to 3 bases and at J to 10 bases, leaving 21 bases not matched to a gene. There are 17 residues in the CDR3.